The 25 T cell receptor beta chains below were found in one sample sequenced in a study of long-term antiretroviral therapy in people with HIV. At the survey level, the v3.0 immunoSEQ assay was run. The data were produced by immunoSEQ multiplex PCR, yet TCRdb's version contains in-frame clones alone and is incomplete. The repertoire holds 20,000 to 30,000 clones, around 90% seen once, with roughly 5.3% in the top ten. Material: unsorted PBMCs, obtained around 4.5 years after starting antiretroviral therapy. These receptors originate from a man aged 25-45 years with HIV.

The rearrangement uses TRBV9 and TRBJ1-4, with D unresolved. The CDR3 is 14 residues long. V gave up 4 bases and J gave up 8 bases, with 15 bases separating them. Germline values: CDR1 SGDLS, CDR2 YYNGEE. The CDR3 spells CASSSWQDGEKLFF. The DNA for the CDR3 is TGTGCCAGCAGCTCATGGCAGGACGGAGAAAAACTGTTTTTT.

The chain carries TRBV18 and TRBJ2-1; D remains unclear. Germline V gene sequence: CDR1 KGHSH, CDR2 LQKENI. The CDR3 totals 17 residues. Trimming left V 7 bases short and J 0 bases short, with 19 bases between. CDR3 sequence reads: CASFLLPTEISYNEQFF. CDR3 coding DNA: TGTGCCAGCTTCCTCCTGCCGACTGAGATCTCCTACAATGAGCAGTTCTTC.

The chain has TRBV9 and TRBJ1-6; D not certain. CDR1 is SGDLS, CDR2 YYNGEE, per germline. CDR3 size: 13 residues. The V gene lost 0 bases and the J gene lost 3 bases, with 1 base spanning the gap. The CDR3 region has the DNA TGTGCCAGCAGCGTAGACTATAATTCACCCCTCCACTTT. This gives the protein CASSVDYNSPLHF.

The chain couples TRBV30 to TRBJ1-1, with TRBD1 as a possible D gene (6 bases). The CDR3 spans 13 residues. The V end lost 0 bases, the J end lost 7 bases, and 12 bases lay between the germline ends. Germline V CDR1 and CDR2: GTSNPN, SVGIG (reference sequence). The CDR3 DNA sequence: TGTGCCTGGAGTGTAGGGGGTATGGGTGAAGCTTTCTTT. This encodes CAWSVGGMGEAFF.

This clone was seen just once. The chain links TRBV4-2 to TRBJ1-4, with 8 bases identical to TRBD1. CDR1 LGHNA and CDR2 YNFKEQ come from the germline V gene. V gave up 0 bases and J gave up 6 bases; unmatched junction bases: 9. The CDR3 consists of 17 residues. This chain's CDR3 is CASSQDGWGQEDEKLFF. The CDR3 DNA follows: TGTGCCAGCAGCCAAGATGGTTGGGGACAGGAGGATGAAAAACTGTTTTTT.

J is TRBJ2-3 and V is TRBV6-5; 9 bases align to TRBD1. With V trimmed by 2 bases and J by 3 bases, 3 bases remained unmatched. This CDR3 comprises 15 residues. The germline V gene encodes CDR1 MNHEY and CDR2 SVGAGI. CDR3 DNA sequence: TGTGCCAGCAGTTACCGGGACAGGGCTACAGATACGCAGTATTTT. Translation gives CASSYRDRATDTQYF.

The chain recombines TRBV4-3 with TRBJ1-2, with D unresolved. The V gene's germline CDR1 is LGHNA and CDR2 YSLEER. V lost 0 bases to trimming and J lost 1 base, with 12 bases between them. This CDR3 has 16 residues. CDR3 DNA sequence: TGCGCCAGCAGCCAAGATATAGGGCGGCTTAACTATGGCTACACCTTC. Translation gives CASSQDIGRLNYGYTF.

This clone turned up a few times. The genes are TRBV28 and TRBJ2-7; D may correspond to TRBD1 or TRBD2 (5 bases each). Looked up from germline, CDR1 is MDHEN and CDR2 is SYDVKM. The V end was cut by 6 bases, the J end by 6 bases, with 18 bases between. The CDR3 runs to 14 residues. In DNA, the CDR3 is TGTGCCAGCAGGGAATACGGGACGAGGAGCGAGCAGTACTTC. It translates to CASREYGTRSEQYF.

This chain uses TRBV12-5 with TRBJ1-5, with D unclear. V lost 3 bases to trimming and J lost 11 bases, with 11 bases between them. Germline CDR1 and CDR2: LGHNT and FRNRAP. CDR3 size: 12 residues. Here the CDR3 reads CASGFQSTSQHF. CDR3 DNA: TGTGCTAGTGGTTTTCAAAGTACGTCCCAGCATTTT.

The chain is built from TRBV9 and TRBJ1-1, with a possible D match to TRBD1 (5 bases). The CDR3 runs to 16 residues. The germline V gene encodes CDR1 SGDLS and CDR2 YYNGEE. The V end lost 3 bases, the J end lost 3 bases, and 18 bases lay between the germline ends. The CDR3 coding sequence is TGTGCCAGCAGCGCACAGCCCGAGGGGACGGACACTGAAGCTTTCTTT. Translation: CASSAQPEGTDTEAFF.

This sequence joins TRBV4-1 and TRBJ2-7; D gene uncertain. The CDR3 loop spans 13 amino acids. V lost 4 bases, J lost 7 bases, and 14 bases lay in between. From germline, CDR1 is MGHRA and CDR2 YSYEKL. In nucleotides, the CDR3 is TGCGCCAGCAGCCCACCACCCCCGGGTGAGCAGTACTTC. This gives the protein CASSPPPPGEQYF.

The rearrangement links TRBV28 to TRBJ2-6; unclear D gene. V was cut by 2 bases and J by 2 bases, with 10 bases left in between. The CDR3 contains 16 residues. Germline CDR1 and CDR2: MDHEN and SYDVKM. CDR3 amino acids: CASSLIGVTGANVLTF. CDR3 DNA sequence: TGTGCCAGCAGTTTAATTGGGGTAACTGGGGCCAACGTCCTGACTTTC.

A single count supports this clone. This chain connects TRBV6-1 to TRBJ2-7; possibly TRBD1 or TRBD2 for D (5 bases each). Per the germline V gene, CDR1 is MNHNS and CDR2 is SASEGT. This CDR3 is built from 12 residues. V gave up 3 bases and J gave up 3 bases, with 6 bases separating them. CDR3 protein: CASSDGGYEQYF. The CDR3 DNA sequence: TGTGCCAGCAGTGATGGGGGCTACGAGCAGTACTTC.

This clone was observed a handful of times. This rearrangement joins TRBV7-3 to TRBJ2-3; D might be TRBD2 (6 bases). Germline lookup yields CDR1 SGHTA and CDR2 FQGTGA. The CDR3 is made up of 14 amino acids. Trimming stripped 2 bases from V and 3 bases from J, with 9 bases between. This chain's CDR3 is CASSLAGGTDTQYF. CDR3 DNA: TGTGCCAGCAGCTTAGCAGGAGGGACAGATACGCAGTATTTT.

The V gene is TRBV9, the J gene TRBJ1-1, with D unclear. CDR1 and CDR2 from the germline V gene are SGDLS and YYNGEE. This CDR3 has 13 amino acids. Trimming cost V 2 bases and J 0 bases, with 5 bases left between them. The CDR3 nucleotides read TGTGCCAGCAGCGTGGGAATGAACACTGAAGCTTTCTTT. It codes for CASSVGMNTEAFF.

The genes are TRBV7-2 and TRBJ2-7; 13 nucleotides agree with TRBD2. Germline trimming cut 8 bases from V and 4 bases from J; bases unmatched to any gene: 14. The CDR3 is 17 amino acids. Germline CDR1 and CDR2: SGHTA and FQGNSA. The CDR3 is CASAAVLAGGPWYEQYF. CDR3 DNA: TGTGCCAGCGCCGCCGTACTAGCGGGGGGGCCTTGGTACGAGCAGTACTTC.

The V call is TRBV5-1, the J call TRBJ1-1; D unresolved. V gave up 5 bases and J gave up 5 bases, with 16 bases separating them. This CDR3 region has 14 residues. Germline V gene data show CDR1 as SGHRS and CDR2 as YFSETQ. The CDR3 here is CASSVGVSLTEAFF. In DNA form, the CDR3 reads TGCGCCAGCAGTGTCGGGGTAAGTTTGACTGAAGCTTTCTTT. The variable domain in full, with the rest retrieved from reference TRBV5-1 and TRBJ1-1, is KAGVTQTPRYLIKTRGQQVTLSCSPISGHRSVSWYQQTPGQGLQFLFEYFSETQRNKGNFPGRFSGRQFSNSRSEMNVSTLELGDSALYLCASSVGVSLTEAFFGQGTRLTVV.

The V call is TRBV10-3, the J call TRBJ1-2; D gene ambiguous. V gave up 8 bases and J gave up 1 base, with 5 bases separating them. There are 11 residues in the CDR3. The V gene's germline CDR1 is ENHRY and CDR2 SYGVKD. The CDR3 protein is CAIWGNYGYTF. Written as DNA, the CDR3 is TGTGCCATCTGGGGTAACTATGGCTACACCTTC.

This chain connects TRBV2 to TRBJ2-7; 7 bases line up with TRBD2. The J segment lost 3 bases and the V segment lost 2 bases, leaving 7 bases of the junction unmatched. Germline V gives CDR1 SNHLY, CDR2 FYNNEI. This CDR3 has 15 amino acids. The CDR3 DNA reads TGTGCCAGCAGTGAAAGGCGGGAGAGTTACTACGAGCAGTACTTC. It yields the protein CASSERRESYYEQYF.

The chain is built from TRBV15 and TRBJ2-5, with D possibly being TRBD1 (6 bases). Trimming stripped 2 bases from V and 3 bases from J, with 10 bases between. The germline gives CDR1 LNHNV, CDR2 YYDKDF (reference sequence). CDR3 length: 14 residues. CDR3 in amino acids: CATSRYRTEETQYF. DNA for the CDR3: TGTGCCACCAGCAGATACCGGACAGAAGAGACCCAGTACTTC.

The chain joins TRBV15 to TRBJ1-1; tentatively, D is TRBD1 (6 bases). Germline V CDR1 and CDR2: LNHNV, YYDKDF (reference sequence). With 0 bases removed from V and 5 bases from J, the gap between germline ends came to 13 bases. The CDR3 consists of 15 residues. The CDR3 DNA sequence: TGTGCCACCAGCAGAGATAGGGTCCAGGGGACTGAAGCTTTCTTT. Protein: CATSRDRVQGTEAFF. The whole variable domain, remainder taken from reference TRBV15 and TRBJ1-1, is DAMVIQNPRYQVTQFGKPVTLSCSQTLNHNVMYWYQQKSSQAPKLLFHYYDKDFNNEADTPDNFQSRRPNTSFCFLDIRSPGLGDTAMYLCATSRDRVQGTEAFFGQGTRLTVV.

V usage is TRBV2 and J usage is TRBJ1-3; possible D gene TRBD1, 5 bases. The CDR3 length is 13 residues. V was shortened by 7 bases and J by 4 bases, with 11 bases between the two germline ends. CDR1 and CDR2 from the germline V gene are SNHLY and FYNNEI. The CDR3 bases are TGTGCCAGCAATCAGGGCCGAGGAAACACCATATATTTT. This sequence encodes CASNQGRGNTIYF.

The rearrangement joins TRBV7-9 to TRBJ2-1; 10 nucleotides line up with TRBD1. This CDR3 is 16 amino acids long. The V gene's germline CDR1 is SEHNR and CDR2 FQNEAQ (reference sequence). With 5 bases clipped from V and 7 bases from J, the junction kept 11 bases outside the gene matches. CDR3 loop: CASSTQGQGFHNEQFF. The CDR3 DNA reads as TGTGCCAGCAGCACCCAGGGACAGGGGTTTCATAATGAGCAGTTCTTC.

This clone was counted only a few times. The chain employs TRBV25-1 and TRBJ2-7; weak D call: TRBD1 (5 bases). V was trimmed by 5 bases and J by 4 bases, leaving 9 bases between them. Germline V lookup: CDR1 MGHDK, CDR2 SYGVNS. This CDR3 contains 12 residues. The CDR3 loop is CASSPRAYEQYF. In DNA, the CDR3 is TGTGCCAGCAGTCCCAGGGCATACGAGCAGTACTTC.

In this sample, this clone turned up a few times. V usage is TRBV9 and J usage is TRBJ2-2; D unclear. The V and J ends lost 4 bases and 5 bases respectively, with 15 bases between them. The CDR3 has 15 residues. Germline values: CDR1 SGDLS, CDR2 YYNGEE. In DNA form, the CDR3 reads TGTGCCAGCAGCCCCGTGGTATCAAGTACCGGGGAGCTGTTTTTT. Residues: CASSPVVSSTGELFF.